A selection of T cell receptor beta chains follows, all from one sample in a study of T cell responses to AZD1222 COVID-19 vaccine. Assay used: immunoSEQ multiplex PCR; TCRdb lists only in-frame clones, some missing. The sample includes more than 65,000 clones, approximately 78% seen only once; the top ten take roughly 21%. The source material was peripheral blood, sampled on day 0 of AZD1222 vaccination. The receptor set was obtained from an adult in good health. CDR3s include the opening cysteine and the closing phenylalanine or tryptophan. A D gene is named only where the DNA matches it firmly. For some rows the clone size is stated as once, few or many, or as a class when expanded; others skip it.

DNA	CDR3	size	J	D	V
TGTGCCAGCAGTGCGATTAACTCCTATAATTCACCCCTCCACTTT	CASSAINSYNSPLHF	NA	TRBJ1-6	NA	TRBV2
TGTGCCATCAGTGAGTCTGGGGGACGGGATACGCAGTATTTT	CAISESGGRDTQYF	few	TRBJ2-3	NA	TRBV10-3
TGTGCCAGCAGCCCTCGGGACAGGGCTGGGAACACTGAAGCTTTCTTT	CASSPRDRAGNTEAFF	once	TRBJ1-1	TRBD1	TRBV9
TGTGCCAGCAGCCGGAGCGGAATATCCTACGAGCAGTACTTC	CASSRSGISYEQYF	NA	TRBJ2-7	NA	TRBV13
TGTGCCAGCAGCCAGTTTTCCGGGACCCCGAGGCGGGATGAGCAGTTCTTC	CASSQFSGTPRRDEQFF	NA	TRBJ2-1	NA	TRBV7-9
TGTGTCACCAGCAGAGAATATTCATCGAACACCGGGGAGCTGTTTTTT	CVTSREYSSNTGELFF	NA	TRBJ2-2	NA	TRBV15
TGTGCCAGCAGCTTAACAGCGGGAGGGAACTACAATGAGCAGTTCTTC	CASSLTAGGNYNEQFF	NA	TRBJ2-1	TRBD2	TRBV7-6
TGTGCCAGCAGTCCCCTCGGAGCAGCTAGCACAGATACGCAGTATTTT	CASSPLGAASTDTQYF	NA	TRBJ2-3	NA	TRBV28
TGTGCCAGCAGCCCCATAACCTCAAGACCTGGGGCACTATCCTACGAGCAGTACTTC	CASSPITSRPGALSYEQYF	NA	TRBJ2-7	NA	TRBV3-1/TRBV3-2
TGTGCCAGTAGCACCCAGGCTGAGCAGCCCCAGCATTTT	CASSTQAEQPQHF	NA	TRBJ1-5	NA	TRBV19
TGCGCCAGCAGCCCCTGGGTAAGGTATGGCTACACCTTC	CASSPWVRYGYTF	NA	TRBJ1-2	NA	TRBV4-3
TGTGCCAGCAGCCAATTCGGGGGCTTAGGGAACACTGAAGCTTTCTTT	CASSQFGGLGNTEAFF	NA	TRBJ1-1	NA	TRBV14
TGTGCCAGCAGCCCCAGACTAGCGGCCCTCTATAAGAAGACCCAGTACTTC	CASSPRLAALYKKTQYF	few	TRBJ2-5	TRBD2	TRBV7-2
TGTGCCAGCAGTTCAGGGCCGGCTACAGCGAACACCGGGGAGCTGTTTTTT	CASSSGPATANTGELFF	NA	TRBJ2-2	NA	TRBV2
TGCAGTGCTAGTACCGCCGGGACTAGCTCCGCGACCCAGTACTTC	CSASTAGTSSATQYF	few	TRBJ2-5	TRBD2	TRBV20-1
TGCGCCAGCAGCTATCACGCCGGCAGGTTGGAAAATGAGCAGTTCTTC	CASSYHAGRLENEQFF	NA	TRBJ2-1	NA	TRBV4-1
TGTGCCAGCAGCTTGGGCGCCCTCAATGAGCAGTTCTTC	CASSLGALNEQFF	NA	TRBJ2-1	NA	TRBV7-9
TGTGCCAGCAGCTTGCCATTCGGGACAGCAGATCTTTATGGCTACACCTTC	CASSLPFGTADLYGYTF	NA	TRBJ1-2	TRBD1	TRBV5-4
TGTGCCAGCAGCCAATACTTGGGGAGCGGGAGTTACTACGAGCAGTACTTC	CASSQYLGSGSYYEQYF	NA	TRBJ2-7	TRBD2	TRBV14
TGCGCCAGCAGCCCTTGGACTAGCGGGAGTAACTACGAGCAGTACTTC	CASSPWTSGSNYEQYF	NA	TRBJ2-7	TRBD2	TRBV4-1
TGTGCCAGCAGAGACCTAGCGTTCTTCCCGAACGAGCAGTACTTC	CASRDLAFFPNEQYF	NA	TRBJ2-7	NA	TRBV2
TGTGCCAGCAGTTTAATGGAGAACACTGAAGCTTTCTTT	CASSLMENTEAFF	NA	TRBJ1-1	NA	TRBV12-3/TRBV12-4
TGTGCCAGCAGCTTTCGAGCGAACACCGGGGAGCTGTTTTTT	CASSFRANTGELFF	NA	TRBJ2-2	NA	TRBV7-2
TGTGCCAGTCGGGGGCTACCTAGGGAGCAGTACTTC	CASRGLPREQYF	NA	TRBJ2-7	NA	TRBV2
TGTGCCAGTAGTACGGGAGCCTCCACAGATACGCAGTATTTT	CASSTGASTDTQYF	NA	TRBJ2-3	NA	TRBV19
TGTGCCAGCAGTTACTCAAGGGACAGCACAGATACGCAGTATTTT	CASSYSRDSTDTQYF	NA	TRBJ2-3	NA	TRBV6-5
TGTGCCAGCAGCAACCGGGGCACCGAGCAGTACTTC	CASSNRGTEQYF	NA	TRBJ2-7	NA	TRBV11-2
TGTGCCAGCAGTTTAAGTGGAGCGGCAGAGACCCAGTACTTC	CASSLSGAAETQYF	NA	TRBJ2-5	NA	TRBV27
TGTGCCAGCAGTCCAAGGACTAGCGGGAGTTCTGAGCAGTTCTTC	CASSPRTSGSSEQFF	NA	TRBJ2-1	TRBD2	TRBV28
TGCGCCAGCAGCTCCCTGAGCGGGAGCCGTTACAATGAGCAGTTCTTC	CASSSLSGSRYNEQFF	NA	TRBJ2-1	TRBD2	TRBV5-1
TGTGCCAGCAGCCAATTATTCGGCAGGGTGGGATACGAGCAGTACTTC	CASSQLFGRVGYEQYF	few	TRBJ2-7	NA	TRBV16
TGTGCCAGCAGCCAGAGGGAGAGTCTGGGGAACTATGGCTACACCTTC	CASSQRESLGNYGYTF	NA	TRBJ1-2	NA	TRBV14
TGTGCCAGCAGTAGGGACAGGGACGGCTATGGCTACACCTTC	CASSRDRDGYGYTF	few	TRBJ1-2	TRBD1	TRBV28
TGTGCCTGGAGTGTAAATGAGCAGTTCTTC	CAWSVNEQFF	NA	TRBJ2-1	NA	TRBV30
TGTGCCAGCAGTTTATTGCCCCTGCCCGTTCTAGGTGATGAGCAGTTCTTC	CASSLLPLPVLGDEQFF	NA	TRBJ2-1	NA	TRBV28
TGTGCCAGCAGTTCCGTCCTGACAGGAAACGATAACTATGGCTACACCTTC	CASSSVLTGNDNYGYTF	NA	TRBJ1-2	NA	TRBV6-2/TRBV6-3
TGTGCCAGCGCGGAGACAAAACTGTTTTTT	CASAETKLFF	NA	TRBJ1-4	NA	TRBV28
TGTGCCAGCAGCACGGGACCGTACGAGCAGTACTTC	CASSTGPYEQYF	NA	TRBJ2-7	NA	TRBV12-3/TRBV12-4
TGTGCCAGCAGTGAAGGGAAGCAGCCCGGTTTACAAGAGACCCAGTACTTC	CASSEGKQPGLQETQYF	NA	TRBJ2-5	NA	TRBV25-1
TGTGCCAGCTCACCAAGTTACGCTGGGGACAACTATGGCTACACCTTC	CASSPSYAGDNYGYTF	NA	TRBJ1-2	NA	TRBV18
TGCGCCAGCAGCCAAGATGGGGGCGGATACTACGAGCAGTACTTC	CASSQDGGGYYEQYF	NA	TRBJ2-7	NA	TRBV4-3
TGTGCCATCAAGAGGAGGGCCGGGACAGATACGCAGTATTTT	CAIKRRAGTDTQYF	NA	TRBJ2-3	NA	TRBV10-3
TGCGCCAGCAGCCAAGTCCGTCAGGGGATACTCTTGGCCGGGGAGCTGTTTTTT	CASSQVRQGILLAGELFF	once	TRBJ2-2	NA	TRBV4-3
TGTGCCAGCAGTTTATATCTTACCAATCAGCCCCAGCATTTT	CASSLYLTNQPQHF	NA	TRBJ1-5	NA	TRBV27
TGTGCCAGCAGTCCTGGATCTAACTATGGCTACACCTTC	CASSPGSNYGYTF	many	TRBJ1-2	NA	TRBV6-1
TGTGCCAGCAGTTACTCGGGGACAGGGTACTATGGCTACACCTTC	CASSYSGTGYYGYTF	NA	TRBJ1-2	TRBD1	TRBV6-5
TGTGCCAGCAGCCGAGGCGGGGGGACTACCTACGAGCAGTACTTC	CASSRGGGTTYEQYF	NA	TRBJ2-7	TRBD2	TRBV7-8
TGTGCCAGCAGCCCCCCGGGGATATCTGAAGCTTTCTTT	CASSPPGISEAFF	few	TRBJ1-1	NA	TRBV7-9
TGTGCCAGCAGTTACTCCACCGGGACTAGTTACCAGTACTTC	CASSYSTGTSYQYF	NA	TRBJ2-5	TRBD2	TRBV6-5
TGTGCCAGCAGTCCACTGGACAGGGTCAGCGAGCAGTACTTC	CASSPLDRVSEQYF	NA	TRBJ2-7	TRBD1	TRBV27
TGCAGCGCCCGGGACTACGCATCCTACGAGCAGTACTTC	CSARDYASYEQYF	NA	TRBJ2-7	TRBD2	TRBV29-1
TGTGCCAGCAGAGGACACGAGAACACTGAAGCTTTCTTT	CASRGHENTEAFF	NA	TRBJ1-1	NA	TRBV7-9
TGTGCCTGGAGCCAGGGCAGCCTGGGAAACACCATATATTTT	CAWSQGSLGNTIYF	few	TRBJ1-3	NA	TRBV30
TGTGCCAGCAGCCCCGGGAGCCAAGAGACCCAGTACTTC	CASSPGSQETQYF	NA	TRBJ2-5	NA	TRBV7-8
TGCGCCGGGCAAGGGACCCCGTATCTGAACACTGAAGCTTTCTTT	CAGQGTPYLNTEAFF	once	TRBJ1-1	NA	TRBV23-1